These 16 T cell receptor beta chains were all obtained from the same sample, sequenced in a study of T cell responses to AZD1222 COVID-19 vaccine. The table came from immunoSEQ multiplex PCR; TCRdb's copy has only in-frame clones and leaves some out. Of some 120,000 clones listed, 85% to 90% are singletons. The sample here was peripheral blood, taken on day 0 of AZD1222 vaccination. The receptors derive from an adult in good health.

The chain joins TRBV30 to TRBJ1-4; possible D gene TRBD1, 6 bases. CDR3 length equals 13 residues. The V gene's germline CDR1 is GTSNPN and CDR2 SVGIG (reference sequence). V lost 0 bases to trimming and J lost 8 bases, with 10 bases between them. CDR3 in amino acids: CAWSVRGGEKLFF. Written as DNA, the CDR3 is TGTGCCTGGAGTGTAAGGGGGGGGGAAAAACTGTTTTTT.

The CDR3: CASSYSGGNQPQHF. The DNA for the CDR3 is TGTGCCAGCAGTTACTCAGGGGGCAATCAGCCCCAGCATTTT. The chain joins TRBV6-5 to TRBJ1-5; D is possibly TRBD1 (5 bases). The CDR3 runs to 14 residues. V was shortened by 0 bases and J by 2 bases, with 5 bases between the two germline ends. Germline assignment: CDR1 MNHEY and CDR2 SVGAGI.

The V gene is TRBV5-1, the J gene TRBJ2-2, with TRBD1 identical over 9 bases. Per germline, CDR1 SGHRS and CDR2 YFSETQ. The CDR3 sequence is 15 residues long. Germline trimming cut 4 bases from V and 3 bases from J; bases unmatched to any gene: 4. The CDR3 nucleotides are TGCGCCAGCAGCGTGACAGGGGGAGACACCGGGGAGCTGTTTTTT. Its translation is CASSVTGGDTGELFF. Full variable domain (remainder filled in from reference TRBV5-1 and TRBJ2-2): KAGVTQTPRYLIKTRGQQVTLSCSPISGHRSVSWYQQTPGQGLQFLFEYFSETQRNKGNFPGRFSGRQFSNSRSEMNVSTLELGDSALYLCASSVTGGDTGELFFGEGSRLTVL.

This chain connects TRBV4-3 to TRBJ1-5; D ambiguous. Germline lookup yields CDR1 LGHNA and CDR2 YSLEER. The CDR3 sequence is 13 residues long. Trimming cost V 2 bases and J 5 bases, with 7 bases left between them. CDR3 sequence (DNA): TGCGCCAGCAGCCAACACCCCGATCAGCCCCAGCATTTT. As protein: CASSQHPDQPQHF.

V usage is TRBV14 and J usage is TRBJ2-1, with 7 bases identical to TRBD2. This CDR3 region has 15 residues. The J segment lost 9 bases and the V segment lost 1 base, leaving 9 bases of the junction unmatched. Germline CDR1 SGHDN, CDR2 FVKESK. CDR3 coding DNA: TGTGCCAGCAGCCAAGCAAGCGGGATGGGCTTTGAGCAGTTCTTC. Translated, it gives CASSQASGMGFEQFF.

The rearrangement uses TRBV2 and TRBJ2-3; D gene ambiguous. V was cut by 1 base and J by 6 bases, with 11 bases left in between. Germline assignment: CDR1 SNHLY and CDR2 FYNNEI. The CDR3 spans 14 residues. CDR3 in amino acids: CASSEDYSWDTQYF. CDR3 sequence (DNA): TGTGCCAGCAGTGAAGACTATTCATGGGATACGCAGTATTTT.

The rearrangement uses TRBV3-1 (or the pseudogene TRBV3-2) and TRBJ1-1; D is ambiguous. V was shortened by 0 bases and J by 6 bases, with 11 bases between the two germline ends. The CDR3 consists of 14 residues. CDR1 and CDR2 from the germline V gene are LGHDT and YNNKEL (reference sequence). CDR3 coding DNA: TGTGCCAGCAGCCAAGATGGAAGGGTCCCTGAAGCTTTCTTT. This codes for CASSQDGRVPEAFF.

The chain combines TRBV11-2 with TRBJ2-7; 9 positions agree with TRBD2. The germline V gene encodes CDR1 SGHAT and CDR2 FQNNGV. The V gene end was trimmed by 6 bases and the J gene end by 5 bases; junction bases not matched to a gene: 2. The CDR3 has 12 residues. The chain's CDR3 is CASRGLAHEQYF. The CDR3, as DNA: TGTGCCAGCAGGGGACTAGCCCACGAGCAGTACTTC.

CDR3 in DNA: TGTGCCAGCAGCCATTTCCGTGAGGGGGCGAGGGAGCAGTACTTC. Protein product: CASSHFREGAREQYF. The rearrangement joins TRBV3-1 (or the pseudogene TRBV3-2) to TRBJ2-7; TRBD1 matches 7 bases. CDR3 length equals 15 residues. V was pared by 3 bases and J by 7 bases, with 12 bases of the junction left unmatched. Germline lookup yields CDR1 LGHDT and CDR2 YNNKEL (reference sequence).

A single count supports this clone. The V call is TRBV7-9, the J call TRBJ1-4; TRBD1 aligns across 9 bases. V gave up 6 bases and J gave up 4 bases; unmatched junction bases: 3. CDR3 size: 14 residues. Germline V gives CDR1 SEHNR, CDR2 FQNEAQ (reference sequence). The CDR3 spells CASREGQGNEKLFF. The CDR3 DNA follows: TGTGCCAGCAGGGAGGGACAGGGTAATGAAAAACTGTTTTTT.

This chain links TRBV24-1 with TRBJ2-1; TRBD1 might be the D (5 bases). V lost 4 bases, J lost 2 bases, and 5 bases lay in between. This CDR3 has 13 amino acids. The germline gives CDR1 KGHDR, CDR2 SFDVKD. The CDR3 DNA sequence: TGTGCCACCAGTGAAGGGGCCTACAATGAGCAGTTCTTC. It yields the protein CATSEGAYNEQFF.

The V gene is TRBV5-1, the J gene TRBJ1-5; D is undetermined. With 2 bases removed from V and 2 bases from J, the gap between germline ends came to 11 bases. CDR3 length: 15 residues. Germline values: CDR1 SGHRS, CDR2 YFSETQ. The CDR3 region is CASSFGGGGNQPQHF. CDR3 sequence (DNA): TGCGCCAGCAGCTTTGGAGGCGGGGGCAATCAGCCCCAGCATTTT.

This CDR3 is CATSIVRGYYNEQFF. CDR3 DNA sequence: TGTGCCACCAGCATCGTCCGCGGTTATTACAATGAGCAGTTCTTC. This chain joins TRBV15 and TRBJ2-1; D not certain. Per germline, CDR1 LNHNV and CDR2 YYDKDF (reference sequence). This CDR3 has 15 residues. Trimming pared 4 bases from V and 4 bases from J, leaving 14 bases between.

The chain has TRBV20-1 and TRBJ2-3; 7 nucleotides line up with TRBD2. The germline V gene has CDR1 DFQATT and CDR2 SNEGSKA (reference sequence). This CDR3 spans 17 amino acids. V shed 3 bases, J shed 0 bases, and the junction held 12 bases outside the gene matches. CDR3 residues: CSASSLGASGSTDTQYF. In nucleotides, the CDR3 is TGCAGTGCTAGTAGCCTTGGGGCTAGCGGTAGCACAGATACGCAGTATTTT.

This chain joins TRBV6-2 or TRBV6-3 and TRBJ1-1; TRBD1 is a possible D gene (6 bases). Trimming shortened V by 5 bases and J by 5 bases, and 18 bases separated the two germline ends. Germline-derived CDR1 and CDR2 are MNHEY and SVGEGT. The CDR3 sequence is 15 residues long. CDR3 amino acids: CASSHTTGIGTEAFF. The CDR3 coding sequence is TGTGCCAGCAGTCACACTACAGGGATTGGGACTGAAGCTTTCTTT.

The CDR3 loop is CASSVEGGRGEKLFF. The CDR3 region has the DNA TGTGCCAGCAGCGTAGAAGGTGGCAGGGGTGAAAAACTGTTTTTT. The rearrangement uses TRBV9 and TRBJ1-4, with D perhaps matching TRBD1 (6 bases). Germline V gene sequence: CDR1 SGDLS, CDR2 YYNGEE. Between the trimmed V and J ends, which lost 0 bases and 7 bases, there was a span of 13 bases. The CDR3 loop spans 15 amino acids.